Following are 3 T cell receptor beta chains from one sample sequenced in a study of T cell responses to AZD1222 COVID-19 vaccine. Clones were read by immunoSEQ multiplex PCR, and TCRdb kept only the in-frame ones, dropping some. This table holds 100,000 to 150,000 clones, 80% to 95% found once. Sequenced here: peripheral blood, sampled 28 days after the second AZD1222 dose. Receptors were obtained from an adult who received the AZD1222 COVID-19 vaccine.

J is TRBJ1-1 and V is TRBV7-2; D uncertain. CDR3 length: 17 residues. V lost 4 bases and J lost 0, with 18 bases in between. Germline-derived CDR1 and CDR2 are SGHTA and FQGNSA. The CDR3 nucleotides read TGTGCCAGCAGCTCCCGAGACGGACTTTACTTGAACACTGAAGCTTTCTTT. This encodes CASSSRDGLYLNTEAFF.

DNA for the CDR3: TGCGCCAGCAGCCGGGGACTGGCTACGAATGAGCAGTTCTTC. Translating gives CASSRGLATNEQFF. The V gene is TRBV4-1, the J gene TRBJ2-1, with D possibly being TRBD2 (6 bases). CDR3 length: 14 amino acids. With 4 bases removed from V and 7 bases from J, the gap between germline ends came to 14 bases. CDR1 is MGHRA and CDR2 is YSYEKL in the germline V gene.

The chain is built from TRBV19 and TRBJ1-3; D is uncertain. Germline assignment: CDR1 LNHDA and CDR2 SQIVND (reference sequence). V was trimmed by 4 bases and J by 0 bases, leaving 10 bases between them. The CDR3 runs 15 residues. This CDR3 is CASSTDRSSGNTIYF. In DNA, the CDR3 is TGTGCCAGTAGTACGGACCGATCCTCTGGAAACACCATATATTTT.